This T cell receptor (beta chain) was documented in a study of OX40 agonist ivuxolimab in advanced cancers. Study-wide context: Ivuxolimab, which targeted the costimulatory receptor OX40 (CD134), was an agonistic, fully human IgG2 monoclonal antibody. Intravenous ivuxolimab was administered to patients every 2 weeks at six dose levels: 0.01, 0.1, 0.3, 1.5, 3 and 10 mg/kg. The purpose of peripheral TCRbeta sequencing was to test whether ivuxolimab changed TCR sequence diversity and led to clonal T-cell expansion. Partial responses occurred in three dose-escalation patients: two with cutaneous melanoma and one with hepatocellular carcinoma. The paper describes the monotherapy dose-escalation part (N ≈ 52 patients) of the phase I trial of ivuxolimab. Among the roughly 54 dose-escalation patients, about 19 had hepatocellular carcinoma, roughly 15 melanoma, 9 renal cell carcinoma and 9 head and neck cancer. Patients were allowed to have had prior anti-PD-1, anti-PD-L1 or anti-CTLA-4 therapy, and more than 35% of the dose-escalation patients had been treated with checkpoint inhibitors. In the dose-escalation cohort, more than 80% of patients were male, and the mean age was approximately 60 years with a range of roughly 20 to 80.

Overall study results and their limits: In the 0.1-3.0 mg/kg groups, partial responders were among the patients with the lowest normalized peripheral clonal expansion, particularly in CD8+ T cells. After ivuxolimab, more expanded clones were found on average in CD8+ T cells than in CD4+ T cells. The antigen specificity of the peripheral T cells that underwent clonal expansion was not determined. Low levels of normalized T-cell clonal expansion were also seen in some nonresponding patients. Clonal expansion of both CD4+ and CD8+ blood T cells was observed from baseline to week 6 at doses 0.1 to 3.0 mg/kg.

On this clone: The target of this receptor is not known. Base qualities are missing; no much larger clone stands one base away.

From V the trimming removes 4 bases and from J it removes 5 bases, while the gene matches leave 5 bases of the junction unaccounted for. The CDR3 sequence holds 14 residues, the cysteine and phenylalanine included. Solely the CDR3 DNA is kept, with 42 bases framed from the first base. The CDR1 and CDR2 encoded by the germline V gene (reference sequence) are SGHNT and YYREEE. To sequence the TCRbeta CDR3 region, genomic DNA was isolated from the sorted cells. The immunoSEQ Assay was used to sequence the TCRbeta CDR3 regions. The source is immuneACCESS, and TCRdb retained only in-frame sequences with V and J called. Part of the clones is not carried over; for the studies checked, unresolved V genes explain less than half of this, and the remainder is unexplained. Here the sample has about 66,000 clones; approximately 90% occur a single time. The ten largest clones represent around 0.65% of the sample.

The trial excluded patients who had a history of autoimmune disease or who were on systemic immunosuppression. Peripheral blood for TCR sequencing was drawn from every dose cohort at baseline, at cycle 4 day 1 and at cycle 7 day 1. Samples came from an open-label, multicenter, first-in-human phase I dose-escalation trial of ivuxolimab. Adults with locally advanced or metastatic melanoma, renal cell carcinoma, hepatocellular carcinoma or head and neck squamous cell carcinoma were enrolled in the trial. CD4+ and CD8+ T cells were sorted separately from peripheral blood before TCR sequencing. The receptor comes from an adult with an advanced solid tumor such as melanoma, head and neck, liver or kidney cancer. The specimen comprised CD4+ or CD8+ T cells sorted from blood, sampled in a trial of the OX40 agonist ivuxolimab. The chain couples TRBV5-4 to TRBJ1-1, with 10 central nucleotides matching TRBD1. The nucleotide sequence is TGTGCCAGCAGCCGACAGGGGGCGCGAACTGAAGCTTTCTTT. It translates as CASSRQGARTEAFF.